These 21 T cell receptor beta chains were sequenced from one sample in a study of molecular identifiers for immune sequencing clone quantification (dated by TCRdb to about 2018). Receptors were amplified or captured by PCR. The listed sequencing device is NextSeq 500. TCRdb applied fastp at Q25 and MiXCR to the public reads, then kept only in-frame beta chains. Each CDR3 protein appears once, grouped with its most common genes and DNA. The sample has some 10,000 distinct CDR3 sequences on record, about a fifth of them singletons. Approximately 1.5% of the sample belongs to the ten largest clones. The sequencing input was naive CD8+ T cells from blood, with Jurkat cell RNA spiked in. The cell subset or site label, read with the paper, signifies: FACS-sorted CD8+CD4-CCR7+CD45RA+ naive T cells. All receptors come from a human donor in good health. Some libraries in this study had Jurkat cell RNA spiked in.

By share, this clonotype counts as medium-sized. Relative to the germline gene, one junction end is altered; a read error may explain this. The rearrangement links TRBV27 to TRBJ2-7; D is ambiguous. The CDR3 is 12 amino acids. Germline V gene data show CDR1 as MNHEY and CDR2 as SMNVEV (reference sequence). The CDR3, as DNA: TGTGCCAGCAGTTTAGGTGCAGGACCGCTCTTCTTC. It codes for CASSLGAGPLFF.

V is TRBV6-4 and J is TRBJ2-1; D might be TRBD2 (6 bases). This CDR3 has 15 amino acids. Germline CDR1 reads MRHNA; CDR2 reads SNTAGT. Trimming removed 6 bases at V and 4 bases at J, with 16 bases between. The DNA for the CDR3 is TGTGCCAGCAGCCTCTGGGCTAGCGCTTACAATGAGCAGTTCTTC. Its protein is CASSLWASAYNEQFF.

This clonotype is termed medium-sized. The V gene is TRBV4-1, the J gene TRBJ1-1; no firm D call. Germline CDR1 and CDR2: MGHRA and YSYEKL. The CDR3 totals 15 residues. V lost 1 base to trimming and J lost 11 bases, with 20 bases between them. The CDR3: CASSQGLNSVRGAFF. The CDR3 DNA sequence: TGCGCCAGCAGCCAAGGACTCAATTCCGTGCGAGGGGCTTTCTTT.

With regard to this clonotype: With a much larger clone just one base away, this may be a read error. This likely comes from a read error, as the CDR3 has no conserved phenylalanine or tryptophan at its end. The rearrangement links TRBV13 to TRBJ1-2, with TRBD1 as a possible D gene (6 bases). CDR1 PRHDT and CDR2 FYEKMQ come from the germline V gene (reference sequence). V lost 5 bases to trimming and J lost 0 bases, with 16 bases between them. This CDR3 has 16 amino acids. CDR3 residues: CASSNLDRLANYGYTL. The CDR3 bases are TGTGCCAGCAGCAACTTAGACAGGCTCGCTAACTATGGCTACACCCTC.

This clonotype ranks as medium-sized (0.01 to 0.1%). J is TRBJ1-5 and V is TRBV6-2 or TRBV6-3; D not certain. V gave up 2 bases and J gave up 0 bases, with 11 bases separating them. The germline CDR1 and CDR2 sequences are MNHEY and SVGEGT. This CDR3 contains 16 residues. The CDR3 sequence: CASSYGSGYSNQPQHF. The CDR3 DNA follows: TGTGCCAGCAGTTACGGGTCGGGATATAGCAATCAGCCCCAGCATTTT.

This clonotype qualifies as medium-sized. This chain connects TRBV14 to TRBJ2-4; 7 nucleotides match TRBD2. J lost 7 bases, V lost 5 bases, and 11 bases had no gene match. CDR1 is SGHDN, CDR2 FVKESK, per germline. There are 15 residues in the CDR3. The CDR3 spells CASSSFGEGLNIQYF. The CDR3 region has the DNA TGTGCCAGCAGCTCGTTTGGGGAGGGCCTCAACATTCAGTACTTC.

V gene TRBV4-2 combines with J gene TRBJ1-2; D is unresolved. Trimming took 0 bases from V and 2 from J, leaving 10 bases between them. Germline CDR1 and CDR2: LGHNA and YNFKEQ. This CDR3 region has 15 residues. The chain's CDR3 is CASSQDSPANYGYTF. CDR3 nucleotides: TGTGCCAGCAGCCAAGACTCTCCGGCGAACTATGGCTACACCTTC.

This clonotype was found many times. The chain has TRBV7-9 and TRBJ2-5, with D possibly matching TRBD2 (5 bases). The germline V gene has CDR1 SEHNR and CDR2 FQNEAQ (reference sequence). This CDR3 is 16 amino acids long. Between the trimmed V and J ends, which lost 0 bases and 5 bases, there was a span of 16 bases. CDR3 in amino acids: CASSLAEDSSTETQYF. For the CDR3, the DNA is TGTGCCAGCAGCTTAGCGGAGGACTCTAGTACGGAGACCCAGTACTTC.

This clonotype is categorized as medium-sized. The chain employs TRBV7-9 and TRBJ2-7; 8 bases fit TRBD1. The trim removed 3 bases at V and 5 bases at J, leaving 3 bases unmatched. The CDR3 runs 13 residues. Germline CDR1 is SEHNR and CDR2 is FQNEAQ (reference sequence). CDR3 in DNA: TGTGCCAGCAGCTTGCAGGGGGCGGACGAGCAGTACTTC. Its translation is CASSLQGADEQYF.

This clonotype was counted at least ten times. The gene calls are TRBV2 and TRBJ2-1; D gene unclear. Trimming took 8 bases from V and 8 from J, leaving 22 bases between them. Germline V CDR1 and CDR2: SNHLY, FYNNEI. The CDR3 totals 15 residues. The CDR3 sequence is CASLQVISSVDEQFF. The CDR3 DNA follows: TGTGCCAGCCTTCAAGTTATCAGCTCGGTTGATGAGCAGTTCTTC.

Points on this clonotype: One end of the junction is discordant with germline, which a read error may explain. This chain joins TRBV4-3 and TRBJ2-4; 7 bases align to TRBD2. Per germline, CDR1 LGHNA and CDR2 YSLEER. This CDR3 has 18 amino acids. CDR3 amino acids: CASRQDLSSGSAKNIQYF. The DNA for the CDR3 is TGCGCCAGCCGCCAAGATTTATCTAGCGGAAGTGCCAAAAACATTCAGTACTTC.

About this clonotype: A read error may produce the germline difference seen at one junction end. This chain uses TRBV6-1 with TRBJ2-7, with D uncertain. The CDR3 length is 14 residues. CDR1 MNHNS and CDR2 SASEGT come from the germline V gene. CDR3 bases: TGTACCAGCAGTCGTGGACCGGCCCCCTACGAGCAGTACTTC. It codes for CTSSRGPAPYEQYF.

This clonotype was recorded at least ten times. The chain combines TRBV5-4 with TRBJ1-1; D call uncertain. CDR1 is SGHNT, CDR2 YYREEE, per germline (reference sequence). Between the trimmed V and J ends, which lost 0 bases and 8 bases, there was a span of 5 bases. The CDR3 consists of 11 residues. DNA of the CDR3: TGTGCCAGCAGCTTGGGCCGAGAAGCTTTCTTT. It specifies CASSLGREAFF.

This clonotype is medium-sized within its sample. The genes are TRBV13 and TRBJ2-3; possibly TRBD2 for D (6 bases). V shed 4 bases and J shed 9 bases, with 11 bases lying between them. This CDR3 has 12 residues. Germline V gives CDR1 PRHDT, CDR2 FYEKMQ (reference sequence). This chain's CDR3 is CASSSTSLTQYF. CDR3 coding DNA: TGTGCCAGCAGCTCGACTAGTCTCACGCAGTATTTT.

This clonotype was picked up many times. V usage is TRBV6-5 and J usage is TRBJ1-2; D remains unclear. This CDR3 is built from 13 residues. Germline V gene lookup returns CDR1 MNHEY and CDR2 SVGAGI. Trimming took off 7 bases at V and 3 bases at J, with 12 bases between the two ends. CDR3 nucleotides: TGTGCCAGCACGGCAGCCCGATACTATGGCTACACCTTC. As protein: CASTAARYYGYTF.

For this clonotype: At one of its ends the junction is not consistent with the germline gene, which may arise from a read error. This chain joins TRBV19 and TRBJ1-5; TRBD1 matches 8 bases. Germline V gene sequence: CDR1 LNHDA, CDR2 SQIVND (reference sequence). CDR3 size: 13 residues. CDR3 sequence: CASSLQGGQHQHF. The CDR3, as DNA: TGTGCCAGTAGTCTACAGGGGGGACAGCACCAGCATTTT.

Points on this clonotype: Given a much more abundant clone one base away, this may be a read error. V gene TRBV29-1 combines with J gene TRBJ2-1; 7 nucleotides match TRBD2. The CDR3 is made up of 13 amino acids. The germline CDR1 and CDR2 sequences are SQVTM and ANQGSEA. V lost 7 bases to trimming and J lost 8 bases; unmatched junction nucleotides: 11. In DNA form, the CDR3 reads TGCAGCGACTGGGTTCTAGCGGTCTATGAGCAGTTCTTC. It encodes CSDWVLAVYEQFF.

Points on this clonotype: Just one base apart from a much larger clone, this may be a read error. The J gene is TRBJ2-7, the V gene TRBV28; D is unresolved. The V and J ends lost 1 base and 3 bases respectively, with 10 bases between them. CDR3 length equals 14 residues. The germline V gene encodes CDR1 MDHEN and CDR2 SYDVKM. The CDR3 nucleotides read TGTGCCAGCAGTTTATTTGATCCGTTCTACGAGCAGTACTTC. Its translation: CASSLFDPFYEQYF.

The CDR3 sequence: CASSWIGSHTQETQYF. CDR3 DNA sequence: TGTGCCAGCAGCTGGATAGGGTCCCATACACAAGAGACCCAGTACTTC. The chain carries TRBV7-9 and TRBJ2-5; unclear D gene. V lost 4 bases and J lost 2, with 17 bases in between. Germline V gene data show CDR1 as SEHNR and CDR2 as FQNEAQ (reference sequence). This CDR3 is built from 16 residues.

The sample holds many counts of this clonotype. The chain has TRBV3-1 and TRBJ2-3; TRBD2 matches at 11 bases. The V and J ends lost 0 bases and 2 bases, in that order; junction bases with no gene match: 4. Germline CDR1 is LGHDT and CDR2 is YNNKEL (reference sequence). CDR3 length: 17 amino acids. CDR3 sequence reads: CASSQDEGLADTDTQYF. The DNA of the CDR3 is TGTGCCAGCAGCCAAGATGAGGGACTAGCGGACACAGATACGCAGTATTTT.

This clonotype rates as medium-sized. Here the CDR3 DNA reads TGTGCCTGGACGGACACCCACGATGAGCAGTTCTTC. It codes for CAWTDTHDEQFF. The rearrangement uses TRBV30 and TRBJ2-1; TRBD1 might be the D (5 bases). Germline V gives CDR1 GTSNPN, CDR2 SVGIG (reference sequence). V lost 4 bases and J lost 8, with 12 bases in between. This CDR3 spans 12 amino acids.